This T cell receptor beta chain was identified in a study of blood T cell repertoires in COVID-19. Turning to the study itself: In each case, the material was cDNA or gDNA derived from T cells, B-cell-depleted T cells, or PBMCs.

Trimming took off 5 bases at V and 2 bases at J, with 16 bases between the two ends. The CDR3 spans 16 residues. Germline V gene data show CDR1 as LNHDA and CDR2 as SQIVND (reference sequence). Followed over time, Seattle patients had been enrolled while infection was active. In the original workflow: Estimation of nucleated cell counts relied on the amplification of reference gene primers. Assay: immunoSEQ multiplex PCR; the TCRdb copy retains only in-frame clones and omits some. The V and J calls and clone size come from that table; D and trimming were worked out from the DNA. In the table there are hundreds of thousands of clones, 80% to 90% of which are singletons.

Source material: peripheral blood. The TCR was taken from a woman aged 25 to 39 with COVID-19, enrolled during active disease. J is TRBJ1-3 and V is TRBV19; no definite D call. In nucleotides, the CDR3 is TGTGCCAGTAGTTCCACGGGAAGAACTGCTGGAAACACCATATATTTT. As protein: CASSSTGRTAGNTIYF.